This T cell receptor (beta chain) was sequenced for a study of T-cell memory formation after mild COVID-19. Study-level findings and limits: What remained unconfirmed was the SARS-CoV-2 specificity of second-wave clones peaking on day 37. CD4+ contracting clones lay mainly in CM and EM, CD8+ ones in EMRA.

TCRdb fed the 5' RACE reads into MiXCR, producing one record per CDR3 protein. The sample has roughly 560,000 distinct CDR3 sequences, 20% seen once. This clonotype turned up a few times. Its antigen is still unknown. CDR3 length: 16 amino acids. V lost 7 bases, J lost 5 bases, and 22 bases lay in between. This chain connects TRBV12-3 or TRBV12-4 to TRBJ2-3; D might be TRBD2 (7 bases). Source material: PBMCs or a T cell subset sorted from them (not recorded which). The clonotype was recovered from an adult woman who had mild COVID-19 (a few samples of this study predate the infection). Cell type and time point are not known. The CDR3 sequence is CASTEDLGGQGDTQYF. The CDR3 DNA reads TGTGCCAGCACGGAAGATCTGGGGGGGCAGGGAGATACGCAGTATTTT.